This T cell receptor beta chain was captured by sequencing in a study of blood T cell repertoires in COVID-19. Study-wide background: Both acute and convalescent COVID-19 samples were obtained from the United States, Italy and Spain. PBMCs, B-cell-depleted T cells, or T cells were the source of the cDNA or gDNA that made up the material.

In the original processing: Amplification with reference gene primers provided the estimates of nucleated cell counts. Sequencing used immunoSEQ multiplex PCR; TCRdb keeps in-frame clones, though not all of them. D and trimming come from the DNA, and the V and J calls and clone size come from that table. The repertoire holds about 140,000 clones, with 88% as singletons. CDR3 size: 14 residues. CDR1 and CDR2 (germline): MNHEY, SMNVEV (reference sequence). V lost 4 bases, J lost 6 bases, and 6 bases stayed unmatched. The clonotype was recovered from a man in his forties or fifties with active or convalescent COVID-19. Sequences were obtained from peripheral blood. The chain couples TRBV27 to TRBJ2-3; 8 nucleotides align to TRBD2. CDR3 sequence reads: CASSSGGTRDTQYF. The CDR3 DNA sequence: TGTGCCAGCAGTTCGGGGGGGACGAGGGATACGCAGTATTTT.